These 8 T cell receptor beta chains share one sample of origin, sequenced in a study of PD-L1 blockade in urothelial cancer (dated by TCRdb to the late 2010s). The library was built by means of the immunoSEQ multiplex PCR assay. This is the immuneACCESS table as TCRdb keeps it, with only in-frame sequences that have V and J called. A part of the clones is gone; compared with another copy, unresolved V genes explain less than half, and the rest is unexplained. The sample table contains about 130,000 clones; only one count was recorded for more than 75% of them. 2% to 2.5% of the sample is in the top ten clones. Taken with the paper, the label for time point translates to: peripheral blood 6 weeks after treatment start. The sequencing here drew on PBMCs, taken around atezolizumab (anti-PD-L1) treatment. These receptor sequences come from a man aged 50 or older with urothelial cancer.

The genes are TRBV5-3 and TRBJ2-5; TRBD2 aligns across 15 bases. TRBV5-3 is designated an ORF whose function remains uncertain. The junction had 15 bases not matched to a gene; V was cut back by 4 bases and J by 5 bases. The CDR3 loop spans 19 amino acids. The CDR3 protein is CARSLQPGLAGGVGETQYF. The CDR3 DNA reads as TGTGCCAGAAGCCTACAACCGGGACTAGCGGGAGGCGTGGGTGAGACCCAGTACTTC.

J is TRBJ2-5 and V is TRBV10-2, with 12 bases fitting TRBD2. V gave up 6 bases and J gave up 3 bases; unmatched junction bases: 2. This CDR3 has 14 residues. Germline V gives CDR1 WSHSY, CDR2 SAAADI. This CDR3 is CASSLAGGEETQYF. The CDR3 coding sequence is TGCGCCAGCAGCCTAGCGGGAGGGGAAGAGACCCAGTACTTC.

The chain joins TRBV10-3 to TRBJ2-1; no definite D call. From germline, CDR1 is ENHRY and CDR2 SYGVKD. Trimming removed 7 bases at V and 2 bases at J, with 9 bases between. This CDR3 has 13 amino acids. Written as DNA, the CDR3 is TGTGCCATCACCTCGCCGGCCTACAATGAGCAGTTCTTC. Its protein is CAITSPAYNEQFF.

This clone was seen a handful of times. This chain uses TRBV7-9 with TRBJ2-7; maybe TRBD2 (5 bases). Germline V lookup: CDR1 SEHNR, CDR2 FQNEAQ (reference sequence). V shed 5 bases and J shed 0 bases, with 11 bases lying between them. The CDR3 totals 14 residues. The CDR3: CASSPRGNSYEQYF. The CDR3 nucleotides read TGTGCCAGCAGCCCCCGGGGAAACTCCTACGAGCAGTACTTC.

The gene calls are TRBV6-4 and TRBJ2-7; TRBD1 aligns across 10 bases. This CDR3 region has 14 residues. With V trimmed by 4 bases and J by 5 bases, 5 bases remained unmatched. Germline assignment: CDR1 MRHNA and CDR2 SNTAGT. CDR3 amino acids: CASSGGTGVNEQYF. CDR3 in DNA: TGTGCCAGCAGTGGCGGGACAGGGGTTAACGAGCAGTACTTC.

The chain recombines TRBV10-3 with TRBJ2-1; 7 nucleotides align to TRBD2. The CDR3 is made up of 17 amino acids. Looked up from germline, CDR1 is ENHRY and CDR2 is SYGVKD. The J segment lost 1 base and the V segment lost 3 bases, leaving 9 bases of the junction unmatched. The CDR3 region is CAISDPGRRGSYNEQFF. The CDR3 DNA reads TGTGCCATCAGTGACCCCGGGAGGCGGGGTTCCTACAATGAGCAGTTCTTC.

V and J are TRBV18 and TRBJ2-7; the D is unclear. Trimming took off 3 bases at V and 4 bases at J, with 10 bases between the two ends. Germline V gene data show CDR1 as KGHSH and CDR2 as LQKENI. The CDR3 contains 13 residues. CDR3 sequence: CASSPTSVYEQYF. For the CDR3, the DNA is TGTGCCAGCTCACCTACAAGTGTTTACGAGCAGTACTTC.

CDR3 DNA: TGTGCCAGCAGCCCAGGACTAGACGAGCAGTACTTC. This translates into CASSPGLDEQYF. The chain has TRBV7-8 and TRBJ2-7; 7 bases are shared with TRBD2. CDR1 SGHVS and CDR2 FQNEAQ come from the germline V gene. J was trimmed by 5 bases and V by 5 bases; bases with no gene match: 3. The CDR3 contains 12 residues.